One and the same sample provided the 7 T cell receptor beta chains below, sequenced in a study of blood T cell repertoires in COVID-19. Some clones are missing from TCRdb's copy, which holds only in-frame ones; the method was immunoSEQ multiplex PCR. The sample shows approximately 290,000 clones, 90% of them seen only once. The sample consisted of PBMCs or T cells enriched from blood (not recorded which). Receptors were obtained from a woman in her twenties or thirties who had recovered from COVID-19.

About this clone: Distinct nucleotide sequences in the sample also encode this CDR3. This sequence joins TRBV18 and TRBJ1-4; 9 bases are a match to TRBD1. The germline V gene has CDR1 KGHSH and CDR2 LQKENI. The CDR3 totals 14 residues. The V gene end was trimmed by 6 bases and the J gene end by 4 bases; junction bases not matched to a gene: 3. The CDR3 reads CASSPGQGNEKLFF. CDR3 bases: TGTGCCAGCTCGCCGGGACAGGGTAATGAAAAACTGTTTTTT.

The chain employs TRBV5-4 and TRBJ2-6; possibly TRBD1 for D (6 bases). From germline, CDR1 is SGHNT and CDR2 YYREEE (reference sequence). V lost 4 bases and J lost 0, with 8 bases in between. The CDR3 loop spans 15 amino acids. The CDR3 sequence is CASSLQGSGANVLTF. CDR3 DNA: TGTGCCAGCAGCCTACAGGGCTCTGGGGCCAACGTCCTGACTTTC.

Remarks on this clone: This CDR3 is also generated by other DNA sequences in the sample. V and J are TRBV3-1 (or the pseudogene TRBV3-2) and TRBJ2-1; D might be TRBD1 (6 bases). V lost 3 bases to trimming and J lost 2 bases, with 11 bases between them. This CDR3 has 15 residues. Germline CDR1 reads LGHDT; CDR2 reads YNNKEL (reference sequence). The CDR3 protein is CASSQGASTYNEQFF. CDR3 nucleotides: TGTGCCAGCAGCCAGGGGGCGAGTACCTACAATGAGCAGTTCTTC.

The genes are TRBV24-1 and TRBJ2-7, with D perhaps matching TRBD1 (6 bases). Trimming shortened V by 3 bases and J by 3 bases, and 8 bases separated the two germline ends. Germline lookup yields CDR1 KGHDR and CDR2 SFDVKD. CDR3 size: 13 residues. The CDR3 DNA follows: TGTGCCACCAGTGATACAGGGCGCTACGAGCAGTACTTC. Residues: CATSDTGRYEQYF.

The CDR3 coding sequence is TGTGCCAGCAGTTCGGGGGCTGAAGCTTTCTTT. Its protein product is CASSSGAEAFF. V usage is TRBV6-2 or TRBV6-3 and J usage is TRBJ1-1; the D gene is possibly TRBD1 (5 bases). The CDR3 covers 11 residues. Between the trimmed V and J ends, which lost 4 bases and 6 bases, there was a span of 6 bases. Germline-derived CDR1 and CDR2 are MNHEY and SVGEGT.

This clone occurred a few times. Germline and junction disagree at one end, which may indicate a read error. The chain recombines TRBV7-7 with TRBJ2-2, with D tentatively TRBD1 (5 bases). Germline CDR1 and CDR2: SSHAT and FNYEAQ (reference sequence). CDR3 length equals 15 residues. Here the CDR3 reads CASSTGHMNTGELFF. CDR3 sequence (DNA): TGTGCTAGCAGCACCGGACACATGAACACCGGGGAGCTGTTTTTT.

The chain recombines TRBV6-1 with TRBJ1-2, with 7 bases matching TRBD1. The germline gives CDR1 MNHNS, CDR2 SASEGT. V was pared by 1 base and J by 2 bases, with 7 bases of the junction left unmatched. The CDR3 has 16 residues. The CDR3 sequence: CASSEGRGRENYGYTF. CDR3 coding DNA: TGTGCCAGCAGTGAAGGGAGGGGGCGAGAGAACTATGGCTACACCTTC.